One sample yielded the 25 T cell receptor beta chains listed below, sequenced in a study of graft-versus-host responses after intestinal transplantation. Sequencing used immunoSEQ multiplex PCR; TCRdb keeps in-frame clones, though not all of them. The sample lists tens of thousands of clones; roughly 92% were seen once. The material sequenced was bone marrow, taken approximately 740 days after intestinal transplantation. Source of these receptors: a human patient who received an intestinal transplant, so some T cells may come from the graft donor.

J is TRBJ2-5 and V is TRBV6-1; no reliable D call. Trimming left V 4 bases short and J 4 bases short, with 10 bases between. The length of the CDR3 is 13 residues. Looked up from germline, CDR1 is MNHNS and CDR2 is SASEGT. The CDR3 DNA is TGTGCCAGCAGTGGAAACAGTGGAGAGACCCAGTACTTC. Translation gives CASSGNSGETQYF.

Points on this clone: Other DNA sequences in the sample encode the same CDR3. This chain joins TRBV5-1 and TRBJ2-7, with D unclear. V lost 4 bases to trimming and J lost 0 bases, with 14 bases between them. From germline, CDR1 is SGHRS and CDR2 YFSETQ. The CDR3 is 15 amino acids. The CDR3 nucleotides read TGCGCCAGCAGCGCAGGATTTAGTAGCTCCTACGAGCAGTACTTC. Protein product: CASSAGFSSSYEQYF.

This chain joins TRBV10-2 and TRBJ1-1; 7 nucleotides agree with TRBD1. V shed 2 bases, J shed 5 bases, and the junction held 5 bases outside the gene matches. CDR3 length: 14 amino acids. Germline CDR1 reads WSHSY; CDR2 reads SAAADI. In DNA, the CDR3 is TGCGCCAGCAGTGAGCACAGGGGTGGGACTGAAGCTTTCTTT. Its translation is CASSEHRGGTEAFF.

The V and J genes are TRBV30 and TRBJ2-3; D not resolved. Germline V gene data show CDR1 as GTSNPN and CDR2 as SVGIG (reference sequence). The CDR3 is 15 residues long. V gave up 0 bases and J gave up 0 bases, with 10 bases separating them. The CDR3 sequence is CAWSVDSASTDTQYF. The CDR3 DNA reads TGTGCCTGGAGTGTAGACTCCGCTAGCACAGATACGCAGTATTTT.

The chain links TRBV19 to TRBJ1-5; no clear D gene. The CDR3 is 13 residues long. Germline V gives CDR1 LNHDA, CDR2 SQIVND (reference sequence). V was shortened by 5 bases and J by 5 bases, with 10 bases between the two germline ends. CDR3 residues: CASSREADQPQHF. The CDR3 bases are TGTGCCAGTAGTCGGGAGGCCGATCAGCCCCAGCATTTT.

Only one count was recorded for this clone. This rearrangement joins TRBV7-3 to TRBJ2-2, with 8 bases identical to TRBD1. Germline CDR1 is SGHTA and CDR2 is FQGTGA. With V trimmed by 8 bases and J by 4 bases, 6 bases remained unmatched. The length of the CDR3 is 14 residues. DNA for the CDR3: TGTGCCAGCCAGACAGGGGACCTCACCGGGGAGCTGTTTTTT. It yields the protein CASQTGDLTGELFF.

This chain joins TRBV5-1 and TRBJ1-1; D uncertain. Germline V gene sequence: CDR1 SGHRS, CDR2 YFSETQ. The CDR3 sequence is 11 residues long. The germline V and J ends were trimmed by 1 base and 2 bases, with 0 bases remaining between them. The CDR3 DNA reads as TGCGCCAGCAGCTTGAACACTGAAGCTTTCTTT. It translates to CASSLNTEAFF.

The J gene is TRBJ1-3, the V gene TRBV5-1; 9 nucleotides line up with TRBD1. The CDR3 sequence is 16 residues long. After removal of 5 bases from V and 0 bases from J, the junction contained 6 bases not matched to a gene. Germline V lookup: CDR1 SGHRS, CDR2 YFSETQ. CDR3 protein: CASRNTGGGSGNTIYF. The DNA for the CDR3 is TGCGCCAGCAGAAATACAGGGGGCGGCTCTGGAAACACCATATATTTT.

The CDR3 protein is CASSSLATPTEQYF. The CDR3 DNA reads as TGCGCCAGCAGCTCCCTAGCGACACCGACCGAGCAGTACTTC. The V and J genes are TRBV5-1 and TRBJ2-7; tentatively, D is TRBD2 (6 bases). Trimming removed 3 bases at V and 6 bases at J, with 16 bases between. The CDR3 covers 14 residues. Germline V gene sequence: CDR1 SGHRS, CDR2 YFSETQ.

The chain combines TRBV7-6 with TRBJ1-1; D is undetermined. This CDR3 comprises 13 residues. Germline V gene data show CDR1 as SGHVS and CDR2 as FNYEAQ. Trimming removed 3 bases from V and 0 bases from J, with 5 bases in between. DNA of the CDR3: TGTGCCAGCAGCTTCGAAGTGAACACTGAAGCTTTCTTT. Amino acids: CASSFEVNTEAFF.

Only one count was recorded for this clone. Other DNA sequences in this specimen translate into the identical CDR3. The chain has TRBV7-1 and TRBJ1-1, with D possibly matching TRBD1 (5 bases). TRBV7-1 is classed as an ORF, of uncertain function. Between the trimmed V and J ends, which lost 5 bases and 8 bases, there was a span of 9 bases. There are 11 residues in the CDR3. The CDR3 nucleotides read TGTGCCAGCAGCAGGACATTAGAAGCTTTCTTT. Protein product: CASSRTLEAFF.

Note on this clone: Other DNA sequences in the same sample also yield this CDR3. This sequence joins TRBV19 and TRBJ2-7, with 11 positions matching TRBD2. The V gene's germline CDR1 is LNHDA and CDR2 SQIVND (reference sequence). CDR3 length equals 14 residues. V shed 6 bases, J shed 4 bases, and the junction held 5 bases outside the gene matches. CDR3 region: CASSPGTSGYEQYF. The CDR3, as DNA: TGTGCCAGTAGCCCCGGGACTAGCGGTTACGAGCAGTACTTC.

This chain links TRBV6-5 with TRBJ2-1, with TRBD2 identical over 8 bases. Germline V gene data show CDR1 as MNHEY and CDR2 as SVGAGI. J gave up 8 bases and V 6 bases, and 12 bases lay outside the gene matches. The CDR3 length is 15 residues. CDR3 region: CASRPPGLEMYEQFF. CDR3 in DNA: TGTGCCAGCAGGCCACCGGGACTAGAAATGTATGAGCAGTTCTTC.

This clone was found once. This chain uses TRBV21-1 with TRBJ1-2; the table gives TRBD1 as D, unverified against the DNA. TRBV21-1 is a known pseudogene. The CDR3 has 17 amino acids. In nucleotides, the CDR3 is TGTGCCAGCAGCAAAGGGGGGGACAGGAGTCTACACTATGGCTACACCTTC. Its translation: CASSKGGDRSLHYGYTF.

The V gene is TRBV19, the J gene TRBJ1-5; tentative D call: TRBD1 (5 bases). CDR3 size: 15 residues. CDR1 is LNHDA and CDR2 is SQIVND in the germline V gene (reference sequence). V was pared by 3 bases and J by 7 bases, with 16 bases between. This CDR3 reads CASSIGGVGLQPQHF. CDR3 nucleotide sequence: TGTGCCAGTAGTATCGGGGGGGTAGGGCTCCAGCCCCAGCATTTT.

This clone was seen only a few times. This chain connects TRBV29-1 to TRBJ1-1; 7 bases agree with TRBD1. The CDR3 contains 16 residues. CDR1 and CDR2 from the germline V gene are SQVTM and ANQGSEA. With V trimmed by 7 bases and J by 3 bases, 17 bases remained unmatched. The CDR3 spells CSAISQTGIRDTEAFF. CDR3 bases: TGCAGCGCCATCAGCCAGACAGGGATTAGAGACACTGAAGCTTTCTTT.

The V and J genes are TRBV6-5 and TRBJ1-1; no firm D call. The CDR3 runs to 14 residues. Trimming took 3 bases from V and 5 from J, leaving 13 bases between them. CDR1 is MNHEY, CDR2 SVGAGI, per germline. The CDR3 DNA sequence: TGTGCCAGCAGTTATGGACTCCACGGAACTGAAGCTTTCTTT. Amino acid sequence: CASSYGLHGTEAFF.

V and J are TRBV30 and TRBJ1-5; D might be TRBD1 (6 bases). Germline V gene lookup returns CDR1 GTSNPN and CDR2 SVGIG (reference sequence). Trimming removed 0 bases at V and 4 bases at J, with 7 bases between. The CDR3 is made up of 13 amino acids. DNA of the CDR3: TGTGCCTGGAGTGTAGGGGGGAATCAGCCCCAGCATTTT. It codes for CAWSVGGNQPQHF.

The CDR3, as DNA: TGTGCCAGCCACGAAGTCGGGACAGATAGCAATCAGCCCCAGCATTTT. It translates to CASHEVGTDSNQPQHF. The chain has TRBV28 and TRBJ1-5, with 7 bases fitting TRBD1. This CDR3 is 16 amino acids long. CDR1 MDHEN and CDR2 SYDVKM come from the germline V gene. J lost 0 bases, V lost 8 bases, and 10 bases had no gene match.

V usage is TRBV11-2 and J usage is TRBJ1-3, with D hard to call. The CDR3 runs 15 residues. In germline, CDR1 is SGHAT, CDR2 FQNNGV. V dropped 5 bases and J dropped 0 bases, with 11 bases sitting between them. The CDR3 sequence is CASSPWTDSGNTIYF. The DNA for the CDR3 is TGTGCCAGCAGCCCCTGGACGGACTCTGGAAACACCATATATTTT.

This clone showed up just once. The chain combines TRBV7-7 with TRBJ2-7; TRBD1 or TRBD2 may be the D gene (5 bases each). Between the trimmed V and J ends, which lost 5 bases and 1 base, there was a span of 12 bases. The CDR3 length is 14 residues. Germline CDR1 is SSHAT and CDR2 is FNYEAQ (reference sequence). The CDR3 DNA follows: TGTGCCAGCAGCCGGGGCGGCGATTCCTACGAGCAGTACTTC. Its protein product is CASSRGGDSYEQYF. Full variable domain (rest looked up from reference TRBV7-7 and TRBJ2-7): GAGVSQSPRYKVTKRGQDVTLRCDPISSHATLYWYQQALGQGPEFLTYFNYEAQPDKSGLPSDRFSAERPEGSISTLTIQRTEQRDSAMYRCASSRGGDSYEQYFGPGTRLTVT.

The chain employs TRBV7-2 and TRBJ2-2, with TRBD1 identical over 9 bases. The germline V gene has CDR1 SGHTA and CDR2 FQGNSA. Trimming cost V 3 bases and J 5 bases; bases outside gene matches: 1. CDR3 length: 14 amino acids. Here the CDR3 DNA reads TGTGCCAGCAGCTTTGACAGGGGGACCGGGGAGCTGTTTTTT. Its translation is CASSFDRGTGELFF.

The chain joins TRBV6-5 to TRBJ1-2; no clear D. Germline V gene lookup returns CDR1 MNHEY and CDR2 SVGAGI. Trimming pared 0 bases from V and 5 bases from J, leaving 10 bases between. The CDR3 spans 14 residues. The CDR3 region is CASSYSGQIYGYTF. The CDR3 region has the DNA TGTGCCAGCAGTTACTCAGGGCAGATTTATGGCTACACCTTC.

The V gene is TRBV6-5, the J gene TRBJ2-7; D remains unclear. CDR3 length equals 13 residues. V lost 6 bases, J lost 4 bases, and 13 bases lay in between. In germline, CDR1 is MNHEY, CDR2 SVGAGI. CDR3 in DNA: TGTGCCAGCAGCCCCAGGTCCGGGTACGAGCAGTACTTC. Protein sequence: CASSPRSGYEQYF.

The chain uses TRBV12-1 and TRBJ1-6. TRBV12-1 is listed as a pseudogene. CDR3 length equals 18 residues. The CDR3 DNA reads as TGTGCCAGCAGTATTTGCGGGGGGGTGGGCTCCTATAATTCACCCCTCCACTTT. Translation: CASSICGGVGSYNSPLHF.